This T cell receptor beta chain appears in the sequencing data of a study of response to subunit inactivated influenza vaccine. Between the trimmed V and J ends, which lost 0 bases and 0 bases, there was a span of 10 bases. The CDR3 extends over 16 amino acids. CDR1 SGHTA and CDR2 FQGNSA come from the germline V gene. TCRdb re-called the RT-PCR reads through MiXCR, storing one row per CDR3 protein. The sample shows around 600,000 distinct CDR3 sequences, 11% of them seen only once. This clonotype was detected only a few times. The sample was also reused in another study, on T cells expressing NK-cell markers. As that report states: 5'RACE template switching with UMIs produced the TCR beta cDNA.

This chain links TRBV7-2 with TRBJ2-3, with D unresolved. The specimen comprised PBMCs from blood, sampled on the day of vaccination. The TCR comes from a man aged 45-65 years who received an inactivated influenza vaccine. The CDR3 spells CASSLAHTVSTDTQYF. The CDR3 DNA is TGTGCCAGCAGCTTAGCGCACACGGTGAGCACAGATACGCAGTATTTT. Supplemented by reference TRBV7-2 and TRBJ2-3, the full variable domain reads GAGVSQSPSNKVTEKGKDVELRCDPISGHTALYWYRQSLGQGLEFLIYFQGNSAPDKSGLPSDRFSAERTGGSVSTLTIQRTQQEDSAVYLCASSLAHTVSTDTQYFGPGTRLTVL.